This is a list of T cell receptor beta chains from one sample in a study of post-analysis software for immune sequencing data. TCRdb reprocessed the PCR reads via MiXCR and lists one record per CDR3 protein. The sample comprises 600,000 to 750,000 distinct CDR3 sequences, roughly three fifths of which are singletons, and around 11% rests with the top ten. Sequencing input: blood. These TCRs come from a girl aged 2 to 10 with multiple sclerosis. The CDR3 runs from the conserved cysteine through the conserved F or W.

v_gene	CDR3aa
TRBV5-1	CASSLVVAGGHEQFF
TRBV7-2	CASSHRRDRGGGEQFF
TRBV4-3	CASSQGTGPRGEQFF
TRBV7-2	CASSRMGLTSADTQYF
TRBV20-1	CSASRAETVSSYEQYF
TRBV7-7	CASSLHRSPQETQYF
TRBV29-1	CSVRRDQNTEAFF
TRBV13	CASSFLATPRPYEQYF
TRBV29-1	CSFSWRGREQFF
TRBV6-4	CASSARGAGGPVLEQETQYF
TRBV10-3	CAISESTGQPFYGYTF
TRBV12-3/TRBV12-4	CASAGYEQYF
TRBV7-3	CASSLGEGGYGYTF
TRBV12-3/TRBV12-4	CASNRGVGYEQYF
TRBV7-9	CASSTSTGLAAYEQYF
TRBV5-1	CASSPDGLRGYTF
TRBV27	CASRPLSGLAVQETQYF
TRBV12-5	CASGLVLGASANEQFF
TRBV7-2	CASSHSGDLYEKLFF
TRBV5-5	CASSFGGGRHTDTQYF
TRBV27	CASSQQGRILYGYTF
TRBV6-2/TRBV6-3	CASSYGTGIHQETQYF
TRBV6-5	CASSYGEDQPQHF
TRBV24-1	CATSEHRGRSSYEQYF
TRBV20-1	CSASTGGDTYEQYF
TRBV29-1	CSVARTGDEKLFF
TRBV12-3/TRBV12-4	CASRPPGQERKGYTF
TRBV7-9	CASSLGTGQKGEQFF